Only a few counts were recorded for the clone carrying this T cell receptor (beta chain). Its specificity is unknown. This CDR3 has 13 amino acids. Germline CDR1 and CDR2: SGHDT and YYEEEE. V was cut by 4 bases and J by 4 bases, with 11 bases left in between. This sample was taken from a study of CD8 T cells in ankylosing spondylitis. Findings and caveats of the study: Disease-linked clones had a CD8+ phenotype and relatively low frequency in peripheral blood. A TCR beta motif of under 10 highly homologous variants appeared characteristic of ankylosing spondylitis blood. Significantly higher representation of disease-linked clones was reported for matched ankylosing spondylitis synovial fluid. Earlier work had already found some motif variants in reactive arthritis synovial fluid and blood.

In making TCR beta libraries, quantitative 5'-RACE with molecular barcodes was used. Using its own MiXCR run on the 5' RACE reads, TCRdb lists one record per CDR3 protein. The sample includes approximately 400,000 distinct CDR3 sequences, 17% of them seen just once. The sequence was obtained from a male donor with ankylosing spondylitis. The V gene is TRBV5-6, the J gene TRBJ1-2; D ambiguous. The sequenced sample was blood, either unsorted or a sorted T cell fraction (not recorded which). Here the CDR3 DNA reads TGTGCCAGCAGCCCTCCTTCAATCTATGGCTACACCTTC. Translating it yields CASSPPSIYGYTF.